The 27 T cell receptor beta chains below all came from one sample that was sequenced in a study of technical replicates of blood from a handful of donors. Profiled with immunoSEQ multiplex PCR; TCRdb holds only in-frame clones, not every one. The sample carries 91,000 or so clones, approximately 95% recorded once. Material: T cells isolated from PBMCs. Source of these receptors: a human donor in good health.

The J gene is TRBJ1-1, the V gene TRBV5-1; TRBD1 matches 7 bases. From germline, CDR1 is SGHRS and CDR2 YFSETQ. Trimming at V came to 4 bases and at J to 9 bases, leaving 12 bases not matched to a gene. There are 14 residues in the CDR3. The CDR3 bases are TGCGCCAGCAGCGCAACCGCAACAGGGGAAAAAGCTTTCTTT. The encoded protein is CASSATATGEKAFF.

The chain uses TRBV27 and TRBJ2-5; 11 bases agree with TRBD1. V trimming: 10 bases; J trimming: 7 bases; junction bases outside the gene matches: 14. Germline lookup yields CDR1 MNHEY and CDR2 SMNVEV (reference sequence). The CDR3 extends over 15 amino acids. The CDR3 coding sequence is TGTGCCACCAGGACAGGGGGCTTTAACTCGGCGACCCAGTACTTC. This gives the protein CATRTGGFNSATQYF.

The chain employs TRBV9 and TRBJ2-5; 11 nucleotides agree with TRBD2. This CDR3 contains 16 residues. Germline V gene sequence: CDR1 SGDLS, CDR2 YYNGEE. The V gene end was trimmed by 4 bases and the J gene end by 2 bases; junction bases not matched to a gene: 7. The CDR3 is CASSSRLAGHQETQYF. CDR3 sequence (DNA): TGTGCCAGCAGCTCGAGACTAGCGGGGCATCAAGAGACCCAGTACTTC.

V gene TRBV18 combines with J gene TRBJ1-1, with D hard to call. This CDR3 has 12 amino acids. The germline V and J ends were trimmed by 8 bases and 1 base, with 8 bases remaining between them. The V gene's germline CDR1 is KGHSH and CDR2 LQKENI. CDR3 loop: CASAVRNTEAFF. The CDR3 bases are TGTGCCAGCGCCGTCAGGAACACTGAAGCTTTCTTT.

The chain recombines TRBV5-6 with TRBJ2-5; tentatively, D is TRBD1 (5 bases). The germline CDR1 and CDR2 sequences are SGHDT and YYEEEE. This CDR3 spans 18 amino acids. V gave up 1 base and J gave up 4 bases, with 23 bases separating them. CDR3 sequence: CASSLLTGPLSRGETQYF. The CDR3 DNA reads as TGTGCCAGCAGCTTGTTAACAGGTCCCCTTTCTCGAGGAGAGACCCAGTACTTC.

This sequence joins TRBV27 and TRBJ1-5; a weak D match, TRBD1 (5 bases). The CDR3 sequence is 13 residues long. Germline CDR1 reads MNHEY; CDR2 reads SMNVEV (reference sequence). Trimming removed 10 bases from V and 4 bases from J, with 14 bases in between. This CDR3 is CATQDIFNQPQHF. For the CDR3, the DNA is TGTGCCACCCAGGACATCTTTAATCAGCCCCAGCATTTT.

J is TRBJ2-1 and V is TRBV10-1; 8 positions match TRBD1. The CDR3 length is 17 residues. With 0 bases clipped from V and 9 bases from J, the junction kept 13 bases outside the gene matches. Germline assignment: CDR1 WNHNN and CDR2 SYGVQD (reference sequence). The CDR3 sequence is CASSESGGTGGRGEQFF. CDR3 sequence (DNA): TGCGCCAGCAGTGAGTCGGGGGGTACAGGGGGTAGAGGTGAGCAGTTCTTC.

The chain links TRBV28 to TRBJ2-7, with 7 bases identical to TRBD1. The V gene end was trimmed by 7 bases and the J gene end by 9 bases; junction bases not matched to a gene: 15. The CDR3 extends over 14 amino acids. CDR1 is MDHEN, CDR2 SYDVKM, per germline. The CDR3 nucleotides are TGTGCCAGCACTGAGGAACTGGCCGAGGGGGCGCAGTACTTC. Encoded protein: CASTEELAEGAQYF.

About this clone itself: Compared with germline, one end of the junction differs, possibly owing to a read error. Other DNA sequences in this sample translate to the same CDR3. The chain employs TRBV30 and TRBJ1-1, with D perhaps matching TRBD1 (5 bases). CDR3 length: 12 residues. Looked up from germline, CDR1 is GTSNPN and CDR2 is SVGIG (reference sequence). CDR3 sequence reads: CAWSVTGTEAFF. The CDR3 coding sequence is TGTGCCTGGAGTGTTACCGGGACTGAAGCCTTCTTT.

The V gene is TRBV11-2, the J gene TRBJ1-1, with D possibly TRBD1 on 5 matching bases. Looked up from germline, CDR1 is SGHAT and CDR2 is FQNNGV. V lost 4 bases and J lost 1, with 16 bases in between. CDR3 length equals 16 residues. The CDR3 DNA reads TGTGCCAGCAGCTCGGGACGGAGGGTTTCGAACACTGAAGCTTTCTTT. Its protein product is CASSSGRRVSNTEAFF.

The chain joins TRBV7-9 to TRBJ2-2; 11 bases map to TRBD2. With 5 bases clipped from V and 6 bases from J, the junction kept 5 bases outside the gene matches. This CDR3 contains 15 residues. Germline lookup yields CDR1 SEHNR and CDR2 FQNEAQ (reference sequence). The CDR3 loop is CASSPGTSGAGELFF. The CDR3 DNA sequence: TGTGCCAGCAGCCCCGGGACTAGCGGTGCCGGGGAGCTGTTTTTT. Full variable domain (missing parts from reference TRBV7-9 and TRBJ2-2): DTGVSQNPRHKITKRGQNVTFRCDPISEHNRLYWYRQTLGQGPEFLTYFQNEAQLEKSRLLSDRFSAERPKGSFSTLEIQRTEQGDSAMYLCASSPGTSGAGELFFGEGSRLTVL.

The genes are TRBV12-5 and TRBJ2-7, with 7 bases aligning to TRBD2. CDR1 is LGHNT and CDR2 is FRNRAP in the germline V gene. V was pared by 1 base and J by 5 bases, with 2 bases of the junction left unmatched. This CDR3 has 13 residues. CDR3 protein: CASGLAGRDEQYF. CDR3 DNA sequence: TGTGCTAGTGGTTTGGCAGGGAGGGACGAGCAGTACTTC. Full variable domain (rest looked up from reference TRBV12-5 and TRBJ2-7): DARVTQTPRHKVTEMGQEVTMRCQPILGHNTVFWYRQTMMQGLELLAYFRNRAPLDDSGMPKDRFSAEMPDATLATLKIQPSEPRDSAVYFCASGLAGRDEQYFGPGTRLTVT.

The J gene is TRBJ2-1, the V gene TRBV28; the match to TRBD1 covers 8 bases. Trimming removed 6 bases from V and 8 bases from J; junction bases left unmatched: 6. This CDR3 comprises 13 residues. Germline V gives CDR1 MDHEN, CDR2 SYDVKM. The CDR3 sequence is CASRGDRRDEQFF. The CDR3 nucleotides are TGTGCCAGCAGGGGGGACAGGAGGGATGAGCAGTTCTTC.

V and J are TRBV6-5 and TRBJ2-1, with a possible D match to TRBD1 (5 bases). The CDR3 has 14 residues. The germline V gene has CDR1 MNHEY and CDR2 SVGAGI. Trimming cost V 2 bases and J 8 bases, with 13 bases left between them. In DNA form, the CDR3 reads TGTGCCAGCAGTTACGCAGACAGTAGGCATGAGCAGTTCTTC. As protein: CASSYADSRHEQFF.

Worth noting for this clone: Other nucleotide sequences in the sample specify the same CDR3. The rearrangement uses TRBV25-1 and TRBJ2-7; D gene ambiguous. The V end was cut by 4 bases, the J end by 3 bases, with 4 bases between. CDR3 length equals 11 residues. Germline loops: CDR1 MGHDK, CDR2 SYGVNS. In nucleotides, the CDR3 is TGTGCCAGCAGTGTATTCTACGAGCAGTACTTC. Protein: CASSVFYEQYF.

This chain links TRBV9 with TRBJ2-4; weak D call: TRBD1 (5 bases). Germline V gene data show CDR1 as SGDLS and CDR2 as YYNGEE. Trimming removed 0 bases from V and 1 base from J, with 8 bases in between. The CDR3 covers 15 residues. CDR3 in amino acids: CASSVGRAAKNIQYF. The CDR3, as DNA: TGTGCCAGCAGCGTAGGCAGGGCGGCCAAAAACATTCAGTACTTC.

This clone has just one count. The V call is TRBV7-9, the J call TRBJ2-5; maybe TRBD2 (6 bases). The CDR3 sequence is 16 residues long. Germline CDR1 is SEHNR and CDR2 is FQNEAQ (reference sequence). V was shortened by 5 bases and J by 5 bases, with 21 bases between the two germline ends. The CDR3 is CASSRLISGALETQYF. Here the CDR3 DNA reads TGTGCCAGCAGCCGGCTAATTAGCGGTGCTTTGGAGACCCAGTACTTC. Looking up the rest from reference TRBV7-9 and TRBJ2-5 gives the full variable domain: DTGVSQNPRHKITKRGQNVTFRCDPISEHNRLYWYRQTLGQGPEFLTYFQNEAQLEKSRLLSDRFSAERPKGSFSTLEIQRTEQGDSAMYLCASSRLISGALETQYFGPGTRLLVL.

This chain links TRBV27 with TRBJ1-5; D gene ambiguous. The germline CDR1 and CDR2 sequences are MNHEY and SMNVEV (reference sequence). Trimming took 8 bases from V and 5 from J, leaving 10 bases between them. The CDR3 has 12 amino acids. CDR3 protein: CASGEGDQPQHF. The CDR3 DNA follows: TGTGCCAGCGGAGAGGGAGATCAGCCCCAGCATTTT.

The rearrangement uses TRBV14 and TRBJ1-2; D gene unclear. V was trimmed by 2 bases and J by 9 bases, leaving 28 bases between them. The V gene's germline CDR1 is SGHDN and CDR2 FVKESK. CDR3 size: 18 residues. CDR3 residues: CASSQIDSGWNLSERYTF. The CDR3 DNA reads TGTGCCAGCAGCCAAATAGACTCTGGTTGGAATTTGTCAGAGCGCTACACCTTC. The full variable domain, completed using reference TRBV14 and TRBJ1-2, is EAGVTQFPSHSVIEKGQTVTLRCDPISGHDNLYWYRRVMGKEIKFLLHFVKESKQDESGMPNNRFLAERTGGTYSTLKVQPAELEDSGVYFCASSQIDSGWNLSERYTFGSGTRLTVV.

The CDR3: CASSQDPQRGAGGPGELFF. The CDR3 DNA follows: TGTGCCAGCAGCCAAGATCCTCAACGGGGAGCGGGGGGGCCCGGGGAGCTGTTTTTT. The chain recombines TRBV4-2 with TRBJ2-2, with TRBD2 matching over 10 bases. V shed 0 bases and J 6 bases; nucleotides not matched to a gene: 13. Per germline, CDR1 LGHNA and CDR2 YNFKEQ. The CDR3 is made up of 19 amino acids.

V usage is TRBV7-9 and J usage is TRBJ2-2, with 8 nucleotides matching TRBD1. CDR3 length: 17 amino acids. Germline V CDR1 and CDR2: SEHNR, FQNEAQ (reference sequence). Trimming at V came to 6 bases and at J to 5 bases, leaving 14 bases not matched to a gene. The CDR3 sequence: CASSRYRGEMRTGELFF. The CDR3 region has the DNA TGTGCCAGCAGTCGTTACAGGGGGGAAATGAGGACCGGGGAGCTGTTTTTT.

This clone was detected only once. The chain is built from TRBV9 and TRBJ2-1, with 15 nucleotides matching TRBD2. The CDR3 is 15 residues long. The germline V gene encodes CDR1 SGDLS and CDR2 YYNGEE. Trimming took 0 bases from V and 9 from J; bases not matched to a gene: 1. The CDR3 DNA is TGTGCCAGCAGCGTAGGGGGACTAGCGGGAGGTGAGCAGTTCTTC. Encoded protein: CASSVGGLAGGEQFF.

The chain carries TRBV5-1 and TRBJ2-1; D is perhaps TRBD2 (6 bases). Germline assignment: CDR1 SGHRS and CDR2 YFSETQ. Trimming cost V 1 base and J 8 bases, with 10 bases left between them. The CDR3 extends over 13 amino acids. CDR3 in DNA: TGCGCCAGCAGCTTGCTAGCGAGCGATGAGCAGTTCTTC. This encodes CASSLLASDEQFF.

The chain employs TRBV28 and TRBJ2-7; unclear D gene. The V end lost 3 bases, the J end lost 2 bases, and 8 bases lay between the germline ends. The CDR3 is made up of 13 amino acids. Germline loops: CDR1 MDHEN, CDR2 SYDVKM. In nucleotides, the CDR3 is TGTGCCAGCAGTTTGAATGGCCCCTACGAGCAGTACTTC. Amino acid sequence: CASSLNGPYEQYF.

In its sample, this clone was seen once. The chain is built from TRBV5-4 and TRBJ1-2; 8 bases map to TRBD1. The CDR3 has 15 residues. The trim removed 5 bases at V and 3 bases at J, leaving 9 bases unmatched. Germline V gene sequence: CDR1 SGHNT, CDR2 YYREEE (reference sequence). DNA of the CDR3: TGTGCCAGCAGTTCTCCAGGGGGCGCTGACTATGGCTACACCTTC. As protein: CASSSPGGADYGYTF.

The V gene is TRBV27, the J gene TRBJ1-2, with D hard to call. Germline assignment: CDR1 MNHEY and CDR2 SMNVEV (reference sequence). CDR3 length: 13 residues. V shed 7 bases and J shed 5 bases, with 14 bases lying between them. In nucleotides, the CDR3 is TGTGCCAGCAAACCGGCTGCGGGTTATGGCTACACCTTC. Protein sequence: CASKPAAGYGYTF.

V usage is TRBV2 and J usage is TRBJ2-1, with a tentative D call TRBD2 (5 bases). The CDR3 runs 14 residues. V gave up 4 bases and J gave up 5 bases, with 12 bases separating them. Germline lookup yields CDR1 SNHLY and CDR2 FYNNEI. The CDR3 sequence is CASSARGKNNEQFF. The CDR3 nucleotides are TGTGCCAGCAGTGCTCGAGGGAAAAACAATGAGCAGTTCTTC.